Following are 29 T cell receptor beta chains from one sample sequenced in a study of naive and memory T cell subsets. A UMI-containing oligonucleotide was joined by 3' ligation to the TCR cDNA template. Ligated cDNA underwent four rounds of PCR with nested alpha and beta constant region primers and SP2. TCRdb independently ran MiXCR on the 5' RACE reads; one entry per CDR3 protein. Among 50,000 to 65,000 distinct CDR3 sequences listed, roughly 7.5% were seen once. The source of these receptors is a female donor in good health.

This chain connects TRBV6-6 to TRBJ2-3; tentatively, D is TRBD2 (5 bases). The CDR3 extends over 13 amino acids. The germline V gene encodes CDR1 MNHNY and CDR2 SVGAGI (reference sequence). Trimming took 8 bases from V and 0 from J, leaving 9 bases between them. CDR3 region: CASSSFSTDTQYF. As DNA, the CDR3 is TGTGCCAGCTCTAGCTTTAGCACAGATACGCAGTATTTT.

This clonotype was recorded many times. This chain uses TRBV6-2 or TRBV6-3 with TRBJ1-2, with 8 positions matching TRBD1. The CDR3 is 11 amino acids. The germline V gene has CDR1 MNHEY and CDR2 SVGEGT. Germline trimming cut 6 bases from V and 12 bases from J; bases unmatched to any gene: 6. CDR3 coding DNA: TGTGCCAGCAGACGACAGGGGATCGACACCTTC. It codes for CASRRQGIDTF.

There are many counts of this clonotype. J is TRBJ1-2 and V is TRBV5-5; D perhaps matches TRBD1 (6 bases). The V end lost 0 bases, the J end lost 6 bases, and 12 bases lay between the germline ends. The germline CDR1 and CDR2 sequences are SGHKS and YYEKEE (reference sequence). The CDR3 has 14 amino acids. The CDR3 DNA reads TGTGCCAGCAGCTTGGTATCGTCAGGGGATGGCTACACCTTC. Protein sequence: CASSLVSSGDGYTF. The variable domain in full, with the rest retrieved from reference TRBV5-5 and TRBJ1-2, is DAGVTQSPTHLIKTRGQQVTLRCSPISGHKSVSWYQQVLGQGPQFIFQYYEKEERGRGNFPDRFSARQFPNYSSELNVNALLLGDSALYLCASSLVSSGDGYTFGSGTRLTVV.

This clonotype was recorded many times. This sequence joins TRBV4-2 and TRBJ2-3; D is tentatively TRBD1 or TRBD2 (5 bases each). The V gene lost 1 base and the J gene lost 4 bases, with 6 bases spanning the gap. There are 13 residues in the CDR3. The germline gives CDR1 LGHNA, CDR2 YNFKEQ. The CDR3 region is CASSQGDADTQYF. CDR3 bases: TGTGCCAGCAGCCAAGGGGACGCAGATACGCAGTATTTT.

In this sample, this clonotype turned up a few times. The chain uses TRBV7-2 and TRBJ2-5; the D gene could be TRBD1 or TRBD2 (5 bases each). This CDR3 comprises 15 residues. Germline-derived CDR1 and CDR2 are SGHTA and FQGNSA. Trimming pared 1 base from V and 2 bases from J, leaving 11 bases between. CDR3 protein: CASSLVGVPQETQYF. Written as DNA, the CDR3 is TGTGCCAGCAGCTTAGTGGGGGTTCCTCAAGAGACCCAGTACTTC.

This clonotype has a handful of counts. This chain links TRBV6-5 with TRBJ1-1; no clear D. The germline V gene has CDR1 MNHEY and CDR2 SVGAGI. Trimming shortened V by 6 bases and J by 5 bases, and 13 bases separated the two germline ends. The CDR3 has 13 amino acids. The CDR3 loop reads CASSAPGGTEAFF. The CDR3 DNA follows: TGTGCCAGCAGCGCTCCCGGAGGGACTGAAGCTTTCTTT.

In regard to this clonotype: Mismatch with germline at one junction end may stem from a read error. The chain's CDR3 is CASSHPDFLDTQCF. For the CDR3, the DNA is TGCGCCAGCAGCCACCCGGACTTCCTTGATACGCAGTGTTTT. The genes are TRBV4-1 and TRBJ2-3; D is possibly TRBD2 (5 bases). The CDR3 loop spans 14 amino acids. Germline lookup yields CDR1 MGHRA and CDR2 YSYEKL.

This chain connects TRBV11-1 to TRBJ1-1; no definite D call. The V end was cut by 5 bases, the J end by 1 base, with 17 bases between. This CDR3 has 16 amino acids. Germline CDR1 reads SGHAT; CDR2 reads FQDESV (reference sequence). CDR3 in DNA: TGTGCCAGCAGCCGATATTCGGGCGGCCCGAACACTGAAGCTTTCTTT. Its protein product is CASSRYSGGPNTEAFF.

This clonotype was seen at least ten times. The chain couples TRBV2 to TRBJ1-1; D not resolved. Trimming cost V 8 bases and J 3 bases, with 10 bases left between them. Germline CDR1 and CDR2: SNHLY and FYNNEI. The CDR3 extends over 12 amino acids. The CDR3 DNA reads as TGTGCCAGCGTCTGGTACGACACTGAAGCTTTCTTT. Protein sequence: CASVWYDTEAFF.

The V gene is TRBV7-8, the J gene TRBJ2-1, with D unresolved. The germline gives CDR1 SGHVS, CDR2 FQNEAQ. Trimming took 2 bases from V and 0 from J, leaving 8 bases between them. The CDR3 runs to 15 residues. CDR3 loop: CASSLLASSYNEQFF. CDR3 DNA sequence: TGTGCCAGCAGCTTACTTGCCAGCTCCTACAATGAGCAGTTCTTC.

This clonotype has a handful of counts. The chain recombines TRBV3-1 with TRBJ2-4; D is ambiguous. Germline lookup yields CDR1 LGHDT and CDR2 YNNKEL (reference sequence). Trimming shortened V by 1 base and J by 8 bases, and 9 bases separated the two germline ends. The CDR3 has 13 residues. CDR3 nucleotide sequence: TGTGCCAGCAGCCAAGCTTCCCCCCACATTCAGTACTTC. Protein sequence: CASSQASPHIQYF. Supplemented by reference TRBV3-1 and TRBJ2-4, the full variable domain reads DTAVSQTPKYLVTQMGNDKSIKCEQNLGHDTMYWYKQDSKKFLKIMFSYNNKELIINETVPNRFSPKSPDKAHLNLHINSLELGDSAVYFCASSQASPHIQYFGAGTRLSVL.

This rearrangement joins TRBV29-1 to TRBJ1-2, with D unclear. CDR3 length: 12 residues. From germline, CDR1 is SQVTM and CDR2 ANQGSEA. V was shortened by 4 bases and J by 4 bases, with 10 bases between the two germline ends. In DNA, the CDR3 is TGCAGCGTTGGTGGCAGCCCCTATGGCTACACCTTC. This translates into CSVGGSPYGYTF.

At least ten counts were recorded for this clonotype. The gene calls are TRBV7-9 and TRBJ2-7, with TRBD1 matching 9 bases. CDR1 SEHNR and CDR2 FQNEAQ come from the germline V gene (reference sequence). V lost 6 bases and J lost 0; bases outside the gene matches: 12. The CDR3 is made up of 17 amino acids. The CDR3 DNA is TGTGCCAGCAGGCCTCATGCCGGGACAGGGAGCTCCTACGAGCAGTACTTC. Amino acids: CASRPHAGTGSSYEQYF. Using reference TRBV7-9 and TRBJ2-7 for the parts outside the CDR3, the full variable domain is DTGVSQNPRHKITKRGQNVTFRCDPISEHNRLYWYRQTLGQGPEFLTYFQNEAQLEKSRLLSDRFSAERPKGSFSTLEIQRTEQGDSAMYLCASRPHAGTGSSYEQYFGPGTRLTVT.

Many counts were recorded for this clonotype. The genes are TRBV18 and TRBJ2-5; possibly TRBD1 or TRBD2 for D (5 bases each). Germline CDR1 reads KGHSH; CDR2 reads LQKENI. Trimming took off 3 bases at V and 4 bases at J, with 9 bases between the two ends. The CDR3 sequence is 13 residues long. For the CDR3, the DNA is TGTGCCAGCTCACCTTCCGGGACAGAGACCCAGTACTTC. Its translation: CASSPSGTETQYF.

This clonotype was seen many times. The V call is TRBV20-1, the J call TRBJ1-2; 7 nucleotides agree with TRBD1. Germline loops: CDR1 DFQATT, CDR2 SNEGSKA (reference sequence). The CDR3 has 12 amino acids. V lost 5 bases, J lost 6 bases, and 6 bases stayed unmatched. The CDR3 is CSAVDRVNGYTF. In DNA, the CDR3 is TGCAGTGCTGTTGACAGGGTAAATGGCTACACCTTC.

This sequence joins TRBV6-2 or TRBV6-3 and TRBJ2-1; D gene ambiguous. The length of the CDR3 is 11 residues. CDR1 MNHEY and CDR2 SVGEGT come from the germline V gene. V was pared by 6 bases and J by 7 bases, with 7 bases between. The CDR3 region has the DNA TGTGCCAGCAGATCAGAGAATGAGCAGTTCTTC. Amino acids: CASRSENEQFF.

This clonotype was detected a few times. The J gene is TRBJ2-7, the V gene TRBV2, with D possibly TRBD2 on 7 matching bases. The germline gives CDR1 SNHLY, CDR2 FYNNEI. The CDR3 is made up of 13 amino acids. The CDR3 reads CARGRGATYEQYF. The CDR3 DNA sequence: TGTGCGAGGGGACGGGGGGCCACCTACGAGCAGTACTTC.

This clonotype was observed at least ten times. The chain couples TRBV11-1 to TRBJ1-1; D gene uncertain. The germline V gene encodes CDR1 SGHAT and CDR2 FQDESV (reference sequence). The CDR3 sequence is 14 residues long. V lost 5 bases to trimming and J lost 3 bases, with 13 bases between them. The CDR3 loop reads CASSASQAYTEAFF. DNA of the CDR3: TGTGCCAGCAGCGCCAGCCAGGCATACACTGAAGCTTTCTTT.

In this sample, this clonotype turned up many times. V and J are TRBV7-8 and TRBJ2-5; D not certain. The CDR3 runs 16 residues. Deletions cut 6 bases from V and 2 bases from J, with 19 bases between. The germline gives CDR1 SGHVS, CDR2 FQNEAQ. The chain's CDR3 is CASSHGIPPKQETQYF. The CDR3 DNA is TGTGCCAGCAGTCACGGAATCCCTCCCAAACAAGAGACCCAGTACTTC.

This clonotype was counted between two and nine times. The V gene is TRBV20-1, the J gene TRBJ2-5; possibly TRBD2 for D (7 bases). V lost 0 bases to trimming and J lost 3 bases, with 14 bases between them. The CDR3 covers 15 residues. The germline V gene has CDR1 DFQATT and CDR2 SNEGSKA (reference sequence). As DNA, the CDR3 is TGCAGTGCTAGAGATATGCGGGGGCTCGAAGAGACCCAGTACTTC. This sequence encodes CSARDMRGLEETQYF.

This clonotype was picked up a small number of times. The CDR3 bases are TGTGCCAGCAGTTACGGCACCCTTTGGGGCTACACCTTC. Translated: CASSYGTLWGYTF. This chain uses TRBV6-5 with TRBJ1-2; D remains unclear. V was trimmed by 2 bases and J by 8 bases, leaving 12 bases between them. This CDR3 is built from 13 residues. From germline, CDR1 is MNHEY and CDR2 SVGAGI.

This clonotype has just a few counts. The genes are TRBV7-2 and TRBJ2-7, with D perhaps TRBD1 (6 bases). CDR3 length: 12 residues. Germline V CDR1 and CDR2: SGHTA, FQGNSA. Trimming removed 4 bases from V and 6 bases from J, with 10 bases in between. Here the CDR3 reads CASSSTGSEQYF. CDR3 nucleotide sequence: TGTGCCAGCAGCTCCACAGGGAGCGAGCAGTACTTC.

V is TRBV7-9 and J is TRBJ2-2, with D unresolved. Germline CDR1 SEHNR, CDR2 FQNEAQ (reference sequence). V was trimmed by 3 bases and J by 5 bases, leaving 19 bases between them. This CDR3 has 17 residues. DNA of the CDR3: TGTGCCAGCAGCTTGATCGAGTTGACACCTACTACCGGGGAGCTGTTTTTT. Its protein product is CASSLIELTPTTGELFF.

This clonotype has only a few counts. The chain combines TRBV7-2 with TRBJ1-2; no clear D gene. The CDR3 consists of 14 residues. Germline V gene data show CDR1 as SGHTA and CDR2 as FQGNSA. Trimming cost V 7 bases and J 3 bases, with 15 bases left between them. The CDR3 DNA reads TGTGCCAGCACCGCAACGACCGGCTACTATGGCTACACCTTC. This encodes CASTATTGYYGYTF.

J is TRBJ2-5 and V is TRBV7-2; TRBD1 aligns across 8 bases. The germline V gene encodes CDR1 SGHTA and CDR2 FQGNSA. The V segment lost 6 bases and the J segment 6 bases; nucleotides outside the gene matches: 9. This CDR3 contains 14 residues. CDR3 sequence: CASSFQRQGQTQYF. The CDR3 region has the DNA TGTGCCAGCAGTTTTCAAAGACAGGGGCAGACCCAGTACTTC.

This clonotype was seen only a few times. J is TRBJ1-2 and V is TRBV12-3 or TRBV12-4; D call uncertain. V dropped 7 bases and J dropped 3 bases, with 15 bases sitting between them. The CDR3 consists of 14 residues. In DNA form, the CDR3 reads TGTGCCAGCAACGACCGCCCCTCCGACTATGGCTACACCTTC. It codes for CASNDRPSDYGYTF.

The genes are TRBV27 and TRBJ2-1; D might be TRBD2 (6 bases). V lost 7 bases to trimming and J lost 4 bases, with 17 bases between them. Germline V lookup: CDR1 MNHEY, CDR2 SMNVEV (reference sequence). This CDR3 comprises 15 residues. The CDR3 DNA sequence: TGTGCCAGCACCCTAGGCGGGAACAATTACAATGAGCAGTTCTTC. Its translation: CASTLGGNNYNEQFF.

Of note for this clonotype: Possible read error: a much larger clone is one base away. Lacking the conserved final phenylalanine or tryptophan, this CDR3 likely reflects a read error. V and J are TRBV29-1 and TRBJ2-3, with 7 bases lining up with TRBD1. CDR1 SQVTM and CDR2 ANQGSEA come from the germline V gene. This CDR3 contains 13 residues. Trimming removed 6 bases from V and 3 bases from J; junction bases left unmatched: 6. The CDR3 bases are TGCAGCGTCTTGAAGGGGGCAACAGATACGCAGTATTCT. This encodes CSVLKGATDTQYS.

The chain couples TRBV4-3 to TRBJ2-7, with D possibly being TRBD1 (5 bases). V lost 0 bases to trimming and J lost 2 bases, with 11 bases between them. Germline CDR1 and CDR2: LGHNA and YSLEER. This CDR3 has 15 residues. Written as DNA, the CDR3 is TGCGCCAGCAGCCAAGACCCCACAGGCCCCTACGAGCAGTACTTC. This sequence encodes CASSQDPTGPYEQYF.